This T cell receptor (beta chain) was sequenced during a study of T cell repertoires in cytomegalovirus infection. About the research overall: Researchers turned to recently identified HLA-C-restricted CMV epitopes as well as well-studied HLA-B-restricted ones. Public signatures in TCR beta pointed to CMV infection and matching HLA type. Study conclusions and caveats: CMV-specific HLA-C-restricted TCR beta clonotypes dominated the ex vivo response. Summed frequency of shared TCR beta families picked out CMV carriers who also had the relevant HLA.

Per germline, CDR1 MNHEY and CDR2 SVGEGT. There are 14 residues in the CDR3. With V trimmed by 5 bases and J by 8 bases, 7 bases remained unmatched. TCRdb called the reads again in MiXCR, with one record for every CDR3 protein. The table shows around 770,000 distinct CDR3 sequences, with 25% to 35% occurring only once. As concerns this clonotype: What it binds is unknown.

This sequence originates from a human donor in good health (CMV status not recorded). Some clones in this sample may be carry-over from other donors' samples. V and J are TRBV6-2 or TRBV6-3 and TRBJ2-1, with 9 bases that match TRBD2. The sequencing here drew on cultured CD8+ T cells from PBMCs, taken from culture after CMV antigen stimulation. CDR3 amino acids: CASSASGGPYEQFF. The CDR3 bases are TGTGCCAGCAGTGCCAGCGGGGGGCCCTATGAGCAGTTCTTC.